This T cell receptor (beta chain) was obtained from a study of T cells in localized non-small cell lung cancer. Clones were read by immunoSEQ multiplex PCR, and TCRdb kept only the in-frame ones, dropping some. The data show roughly 53,000 clones, with approximately 80% seen just once and 15% to 20% held by the top ten. The sample holds a few counts of this clone. The CDR3 totals 15 residues. V was trimmed by 0 bases and J by 6 bases, leaving 15 bases between them. The germline V gene encodes CDR1 LGHNA and CDR2 YNFKEQ. V is TRBV4-2 and J is TRBJ2-7, with D uncertain. The sequences come from peripheral blood mononuclear cells, collected before any cancer treatment. This receptor was identified in a man aged 35-69 years with stage III lung adenocarcinoma. CDR3 coding DNA: TGTGCCAGCAGCCAAGATTTCCAGGAGCGCTCCGAGCAGTACTTC. Its protein is CASSQDFQERSEQYF.